This entry features one T cell receptor (beta chain) sequence. This specimen comes from a study of blood T cells in healthy people across ages. A sample-barcoded 5' primer and a J-beta primer mix were used in a second PCR of about 7 to 11 cycles. TCRdb itself ran the 5' RACE reads through MiXCR, one entry per CDR3 protein. Of roughly 570,000 distinct CDR3 sequences in the sample, approximately 27% were seen once. The germline gives CDR1 MNHEY, CDR2 SVGEGT. CDR3 length equals 12 residues. With 4 bases removed from V and 8 bases from J, the gap between germline ends came to 10 bases. Material: blood. The sequence came from a woman in her sixties or seventies in good health. The chain is built from TRBV6-2 or TRBV6-3 and TRBJ2-3; D call uncertain. The CDR3 sequence: CASSLPASTQYF. The DNA of the CDR3 is TGTGCCAGCAGTTTACCAGCAAGTACGCAGTATTTT.